The sequence of this T cell receptor beta chain was determined in a study of human T cells and chemical hapten exposure. Study-wide results and caveats: TCRs at high frequency, those above 1 in 1000, did not change with DPC sensitization.

The time point was: patch test 1, 2 weeks after DPC sensitization. Treatment specified: therapeutic diphenylcyclopropenone sensitization with weekly scalp DPC. Suited to DPC and affected by alopecia, the donors ranged from 18 to 70 years old. Each CDR3 protein gets one entry after TCRdb re-called the RACE reads with MiXCR. The profile shows 75,000 to 95,000 distinct CDR3 sequences, roughly 12% of them singletons. This clonotype was counted between two and nine times. Antigen specificity is unknown. The CDR3 spans 16 residues. The V end lost 0 bases, the J end lost 5 bases, and 16 bases lay between the germline ends. Germline V gene lookup returns CDR1 LGHDT and CDR2 YNNKEL (reference sequence).

The chain is built from TRBV3-1 and TRBJ1-1; D not certain. This TCR came from a woman aged 60-75 years with alopecia areata. Some clones in this sample may be carry-over from other donors' samples. The input for sequencing was whole blood, taken in connection with sensitization to the hapten diphenylcyclopropenone (DPC). This CDR3 reads CASSQDRGVLGTEAFF. The CDR3 DNA sequence: TGTGCCAGCAGCCAAGATCGTGGGGTATTGGGGACTGAAGCTTTCTTT. The full variable domain, with the rest looked up from reference TRBV3-1 and TRBJ1-1, is DTAVSQTPKYLVTQMGNDKSIKCEQNLGHDTMYWYKQDSKKFLKIMFSYNNKELIINETVPNRFSPKSPDKAHLNLHINSLELGDSAVYFCASSQDRGVLGTEAFFGQGTRLTVV.